The 32 T cell receptor beta chains below all came from one sample that was sequenced in a study of identical twins. MiXCR, applied by TCRdb to the 5' RACE reads, yields one record per CDR3 protein. The sample consists of more than 1.5 million distinct CDR3 sequences, about 31% of them appearing once. Material for sequencing was cord blood. The receptors here all came from a newborn girl in good health.

The chain couples TRBV27 to TRBJ2-7; D is unresolved. Germline CDR1 MNHEY, CDR2 SMNVEV (reference sequence). The CDR3 extends over 16 amino acids. Deletions cut 4 bases from V and 1 base from J, with 17 bases between. The CDR3: CASSSSGLRGSYEQYF. In DNA, the CDR3 is TGTGCCAGCAGTTCGTCGGGCCTCAGAGGTTCCTACGAGCAGTACTTC.

Worth noting for this clonotype: This sequence may be a read error, since a much larger clone differs from it by one base. V and J are TRBV12-3 or TRBV12-4 and TRBJ2-1; 8 bases line up with TRBD2. The CDR3 is 19 amino acids. CDR3 sequence: CASSFTGTRGSSSHNEQFF. CDR3 nucleotide sequence: TGTGCCAGCAGTTTCACCGGGACTAGAGGGTCTAGCTCCCACAATGAGCAGTTCTTC.

For the CDR3, the DNA is TGTGCCAGCTCACCCGCGACAGGGAATCCCCAGCATTTT. This gives the protein CASSPATGNPQHF. This chain joins TRBV18 and TRBJ1-5, with TRBD1 matching over 7 bases. Germline assignment: CDR1 KGHSH and CDR2 LQKENI. The CDR3 has 13 residues. V lost 3 bases, J lost 10 bases, and 6 bases stayed unmatched. Full variable domain (remainder filled in from reference TRBV18 and TRBJ1-5): NAGVMQNPRHLVRRRGQEARLRCSPMKGHSHVYWYRQLPEEGLKFMVYLQKENIIDESGMPKERFSAEFPKEGPSILRIQQVVRGDSAAYFCASSPATGNPQHFGDGTRLSIL.

A few counts support this clonotype. The rearrangement uses TRBV27 and TRBJ2-3, with a tentative D call TRBD2 (5 bases). The CDR3 has 12 residues. Germline V gives CDR1 MNHEY, CDR2 SMNVEV (reference sequence). With 8 bases removed from V and 4 bases from J, the gap between germline ends came to 10 bases. In nucleotides, the CDR3 is TGTGCCAGCGGGGAGAGGTCAGATACGCAGTATTTT. It translates to CASGERSDTQYF.

The chain employs TRBV20-1 and TRBJ2-7; 8 bases match TRBD1. There are 18 residues in the CDR3. Germline CDR1 and CDR2: DFQATT and SNEGSKA (reference sequence). V lost 6 bases and J lost 0; bases outside the gene matches: 19. The CDR3 protein is CSAIHLTYRDRLSYEQYF. The CDR3 bases are TGCAGTGCCATCCATTTAACATACCGGGACAGGCTCTCCTACGAGCAGTACTTC.

V gene TRBV20-1 combines with J gene TRBJ2-3; 14 bases are shared with TRBD2. Per germline, CDR1 DFQATT and CDR2 SNEGSKA (reference sequence). The CDR3 totals 14 residues. The CDR3 DNA reads TGCAGGGGGACTAGCGGGGGAAACACAGATACGCAGTATTTT. Its translation is CRGTSGGNTDTQYF.

The gene calls are TRBV27 and TRBJ2-1, with D tentatively TRBD1 (7 bases). The assigned J gene may be wrong: the sequence end matches TRBJ2-7 better. The length of the CDR3 is 16 residues. Per the germline V gene, CDR1 is MNHEY and CDR2 is SMNVEV (reference sequence). CDR3 in DNA: TGTGCCAGCATCCAAAACCAGGGGGGCTCCTACAATGAGCAGTACTTC. Translation: CASIQNQGGSYNEQYF.

The V and J genes are TRBV5-1 and TRBJ2-3; 10 nucleotides match TRBD2. The germline gives CDR1 SGHRS, CDR2 YFSETQ. The junction had 7 bases not matched to a gene; V was cut back by 2 bases and J by 4 bases. The CDR3 covers 16 residues. The chain's CDR3 is CASSFPPAGGADTQYF. The CDR3 DNA sequence: TGCGCCAGCAGCTTCCCCCCAGCGGGGGGGGCAGATACGCAGTATTTT.

The V and J genes are TRBV7-2 and TRBJ2-2; D ambiguous. The V and J ends lost 5 bases and 0 bases respectively, with 10 bases between them. This CDR3 comprises 15 residues. Germline values: CDR1 SGHTA, CDR2 FQGNSA. The CDR3 coding sequence is TGTGCCAGCAGCCGTTTAAATCCGAACACCGGGGAGCTGTTTTTT. Protein product: CASSRLNPNTGELFF.

The V gene is TRBV2, the J gene TRBJ2-4; 9 positions agree with TRBD1. This CDR3 is 18 amino acids long. With V trimmed by 9 bases and J by 0 bases, 15 bases remained unmatched. Germline-derived CDR1 and CDR2 are SNHLY and FYNNEI. The CDR3 is CASAYPGQGNLAKNIQYF. The CDR3 bases are TGTGCCAGTGCCTATCCGGGACAGGGAAATCTAGCCAAAAACATTCAGTACTTC.

This clonotype was picked up many times. This chain joins TRBV2 and TRBJ2-1; TRBD1 is a possible D gene (5 bases). Trimming took off 5 bases at V and 7 bases at J, with 9 bases between the two ends. The CDR3 runs to 12 residues. CDR1 is SNHLY and CDR2 is FYNNEI in the germline V gene. Written as DNA, the CDR3 is TGTGCCAGCAGTAGCCCAGGGAATGAGCAGTTCTTC. Translated: CASSSPGNEQFF.

The chain couples TRBV28 to TRBJ2-7, with D hard to call. Germline V gene lookup returns CDR1 MDHEN and CDR2 SYDVKM. CDR3 length: 13 residues. V was trimmed by 7 bases and J by 0 bases, leaving 10 bases between them. This CDR3 is CASNEQSSYEQYF. In DNA, the CDR3 is TGTGCCAGCAACGAACAGAGCTCCTACGAGCAGTACTTC.

The genes are TRBV20-1 and TRBJ2-3, with 10 bases fitting TRBD2. In germline, CDR1 is DFQATT, CDR2 SNEGSKA (reference sequence). This CDR3 region has 18 residues. V shed 5 bases, J shed 7 bases, and the junction held 21 bases outside the gene matches. CDR3 nucleotide sequence: TGCAGTGCTTCGTCCCCCCAGCTAGCGGGGGATAGCACTAATACGCAGTATTTT. Amino acids: CSASSPQLAGDSTNTQYF.

This clonotype has just a few counts. V usage is TRBV28 and J usage is TRBJ2-1, with a weak D call TRBD1 (6 bases). The CDR3 has 16 amino acids. Trimming removed 2 bases at V and 0 bases at J, with 11 bases between. The V gene's germline CDR1 is MDHEN and CDR2 SYDVKM. CDR3 residues: CASSLGGGHSYNEQFF. The CDR3 DNA follows: TGTGCCAGCAGTTTAGGTGGGGGACACTCCTACAATGAGCAGTTCTTC.

This chain connects TRBV29-1 to TRBJ2-7, with a tentative D call TRBD2 (5 bases). The end of the DNA fits TRBJ2-5 better, so the J call may be wrong. CDR1 is SQVTM and CDR2 is ANQGSEA in the germline V gene. This CDR3 comprises 12 residues. The CDR3 spells CSAFMGGETQYF. The CDR3 DNA follows: TGCAGCGCCTTTATGGGCGGGGAGACCCAGTACTTC.

The rearrangement uses TRBV12-3 or TRBV12-4 and TRBJ2-7; D call uncertain. V gave up 4 bases and J gave up 2 bases, with 12 bases separating them. This CDR3 is built from 14 residues. This chain's CDR3 is CASSSTQGPYEQYF. CDR3 bases: TGTGCCAGCAGTTCGACACAAGGTCCCTACGAGCAGTACTTC.

To note about this clonotype: This sequence may be a read error, since a much larger clone differs from it by one base. V is TRBV29-1 and J is TRBJ1-5, with TRBD1 as a possible D gene (5 bases). The germline gives CDR1 SQVTM, CDR2 ANQGSEA. This CDR3 spans 12 amino acids. V shed 4 bases and J shed 2 bases, with 6 bases lying between them. The CDR3, as DNA: TGCAGCGTTGCCAGGGGCAATCAGCCCCAGCATTTT. This codes for CSVARGNQPQHF. Together with reference TRBV29-1 and TRBJ1-5, the CDR3 gives the full variable domain: SAVISQKPSRDICQRGTSLTIQCQVDSQVTMMFWYRQQPGQSLTLIATANQGSEATYESGFVIDKFPISRPNLTFSTLTVSNMSPEDSSIYLCSVARGNQPQHFGDGTRLSIL.

The rearrangement links TRBV10-3 to TRBJ1-5; 7 bases agree with TRBD1. This CDR3 is built from 14 residues. Germline CDR1 ENHRY, CDR2 SYGVKD. With V trimmed by 5 bases and J by 3 bases, 4 bases remained unmatched. CDR3 sequence (DNA): TGTGCCATCAGTCCCGGACAGGCCAATCAGCCCCAGCATTTT. Its translation is CAISPGQANQPQHF.

This clonotype was counted between two and nine times. CDR3 sequence: CSVEPTYRGNTEAFF. The DNA for the CDR3 is TGCAGCGTTGAACCCACCTACAGGGGAAACACTGAAGCTTTCTTT. The chain is built from TRBV29-1 and TRBJ1-1; 7 nucleotides agree with TRBD1. Germline loops: CDR1 SQVTM, CDR2 ANQGSEA. The CDR3 has 15 residues. With V trimmed by 2 bases and J by 2 bases, 8 bases remained unmatched.

The rearrangement uses TRBV20-1 and TRBJ2-1; 12 bases are shared with TRBD1. CDR1 DFQATT and CDR2 SNEGSKA come from the germline V gene (reference sequence). This CDR3 spans 14 amino acids. V lost 7 bases, J lost 7 bases, and 8 bases stayed unmatched. The CDR3: CSGPGQGAGNEQFF. The CDR3 bases are TGCAGTGGCCCGGGACAGGGGGCAGGTAATGAGCAGTTCTTC.

A single count supports this clonotype. Given a much more abundant clone one base away, this may be a read error. This sequence joins TRBV4-2 and TRBJ2-3, with D maybe TRBD2 (5 bases). Germline CDR1 reads LGHNA; CDR2 reads YNFKEQ. CDR3 size: 17 residues. CDR3 in DNA: TGTGCCAGCAACCAAGAGACGGCTAGCTCCTGGACAGATACGCAGTATTTT. This sequence encodes CASNQETASSWTDTQYF.

This clonotype occurred a few times. The chain joins TRBV6-1 to TRBJ2-7, with 8 bases aligning to TRBD2. With V trimmed by 6 bases and J by 2 bases, 21 bases remained unmatched. The CDR3 runs to 19 residues. From germline, CDR1 is MNHNS and CDR2 SASEGT. The CDR3 loop is CASSRAVFPDGSGAYEQYF. CDR3 coding DNA: TGTGCCAGCAGCAGAGCGGTTTTTCCGGACGGTAGCGGGGCCTACGAGCAGTACTTC.

In this sample, this clonotype turned up a few times. The gene calls are TRBV18 and TRBJ1-2; TRBD1 might be the D (5 bases). The CDR3 consists of 16 residues. From germline, CDR1 is KGHSH and CDR2 LQKENI. Trimming removed 1 base at V and 8 bases at J, with 20 bases between. CDR3 coding DNA: TGTGCCAGCTCACCACTTGGCCAAGGGGCGCGGCGCGGCTACACCTTC. It encodes CASSPLGQGARRGYTF.

The V gene is TRBV5-1, the J gene TRBJ2-5; 9 bases map to TRBD2. Germline CDR1 reads SGHRS; CDR2 reads YFSETQ. The V gene end was trimmed by 5 bases and the J gene end by 5 bases; junction bases not matched to a gene: 10. The CDR3 has 15 residues. This CDR3 reads CASSSGSGGSETQYF. CDR3 sequence (DNA): TGCGCCAGCAGTAGCGGGAGCGGTGGGTCGGAGACCCAGTACTTC.

This clonotype was recorded many times. As DNA, the CDR3 is TGCAGCGTTGAATCGCCTAGCGGTACAGATACGCAGTATTTT. Encoded protein: CSVESPSGTDTQYF. This chain connects TRBV29-1 to TRBJ2-3; 7 bases are a match to TRBD2. This CDR3 comprises 14 residues. Germline loops: CDR1 SQVTM, CDR2 ANQGSEA. The V gene end was trimmed by 2 bases and the J gene end by 3 bases; junction bases not matched to a gene: 5.

There are a few counts of this clonotype. The chain has TRBV20-1 and TRBJ2-1; D not resolved. The CDR3 has 11 residues. CDR1 is DFQATT and CDR2 is SNEGSKA in the germline V gene (reference sequence). V gave up 7 bases and J gave up 11 bases, with 15 bases separating them. CDR3 loop: CSVENVAQQFF. In DNA, the CDR3 is TGCAGTGTCGAAAACGTAGCCCAGCAGTTCTTC.

V usage is TRBV19 and J usage is TRBJ1-2, with 12 bases matching TRBD1. The germline V gene has CDR1 LNHDA and CDR2 SQIVND (reference sequence). Losses at the gene ends were 10 bases for V and 6 bases for J; bases not matched to a gene: 12. CDR3 length: 15 residues. The CDR3 DNA sequence: TGTGCCACCACAATTGGGACAGGGGGCAGAGATGGCTACACCTTC. Translated: CATTIGTGGRDGYTF.

This clonotype turned up a few times. The V gene is TRBV6-2 or TRBV6-3, the J gene TRBJ2-1, with D perhaps matching TRBD2 (6 bases). CDR3 length: 14 residues. Germline assignment: CDR1 MNHEY and CDR2 SVGEGT. The V end was cut by 6 bases, the J end by 0 bases, with 9 bases between. This chain's CDR3 is CASRGLPSYNEQFF. For the CDR3, the DNA is TGTGCCAGCAGGGGACTCCCCTCCTACAATGAGCAGTTCTTC.

The CDR3 protein is CASGATSGGFNEQFF. The CDR3 DNA follows: TGTGCTAGTGGAGCGACTAGCGGGGGTTTCAATGAGCAGTTCTTC. This chain connects TRBV12-5 to TRBJ2-1; 12 nucleotides line up with TRBD2. Germline CDR1 is LGHNT and CDR2 is FRNRAP. The J segment lost 6 bases and the V segment lost 6 bases, leaving 6 bases of the junction unmatched. CDR3 length: 15 residues.

This clonotype was picked up a small number of times. The chain combines TRBV7-2 with TRBJ2-3, with TRBD2 identical over 10 bases. Trimming cost V 5 bases and J 5 bases; bases outside gene matches: 7. Germline V gene data show CDR1 as SGHTA and CDR2 as FQGNSA. The CDR3 is 15 amino acids. The DNA for the CDR3 is TGTGCCAGCAGCCAAGGACTAGCGGCAGTAGATACGCAGTATTTT. Residues: CASSQGLAAVDTQYF.

This rearrangement joins TRBV25-1 to TRBJ2-7; D is possibly TRBD1 or TRBD2 (5 bases each). The CDR3 contains 13 residues. Germline V CDR1 and CDR2: MGHDK, SYGVNS. V dropped 4 bases and J dropped 3 bases, with 10 bases sitting between them. CDR3 residues: CASSVRGVYEQYF. CDR3 bases: TGTGCCAGCAGTGTACGGGGCGTCTACGAGCAGTACTTC.

Concerning this clonotype itself: Being one base from a much bigger clone, this may be a read error. The CDR3 region has the DNA TGTGCCAGCAGTTGCTCGGGACAGGGAAGATACGAGCAGTACTTC. Residues: CASSCSGQGRYEQYF. The chain uses TRBV6-5 and TRBJ2-7; 9 bases match TRBD1. V was clipped by 4 bases and J by 4 bases; unmatched bases: 8. Germline V gene lookup returns CDR1 MNHEY and CDR2 SVGAGI. This CDR3 is 15 amino acids long.